The source of this T cell receptor beta chain is a study of shared clonotypes between healthy human individuals. The CDR3 is 14 residues long. V gave up 3 bases and J gave up 2 bases, with 11 bases separating them. The germline V gene encodes CDR1 MNHEY and CDR2 SMNVEV (reference sequence). Assay: immunoSEQ multiplex PCR; the TCRdb copy retains only in-frame clones and omits some. The sample has approximately 640,000 clones, less than 95% seen once. The receptor was derived from a man aged 18-30 years in good health. Some clones in this sample may be carry-over from other donors' samples. The J gene is TRBJ2-7, the V gene TRBV27; D remains unclear. The sample was memory CD8+ T cells from PBMCs. Subset defined: CD45RO+ cells pooled with CCR7-negative TemRA cells. The CDR3 here is CASSFAGAPYEQYF. CDR3 bases: TGTGCCAGCAGTTTCGCAGGTGCCCCCTACGAGCAGTACTTC.